The TCR beta chain under discussion was sequenced for a study of blood T cell repertoires in COVID-19. Study details: The samples span acute and convalescent COVID-19 from the United States, Italy and Spain. PBMCs, B-cell-depleted T cells, or T cells provided the cDNA or gDNA that made up the material.

The ends were cut back, 3 bases at V and 2 bases at J, with 27 bases in the middle. The CDR3 has 20 amino acids. Germline lookup yields CDR1 SGDLS and CDR2 YYNGEE. Authors' analysis steps: For nucleated cells, counts were estimated from reference gene primer amplification. This table comes from immunoSEQ multiplex PCR, and its TCRdb copy is limited to in-frame clones, with some not included. That table furnishes V, J and clone size, whereas the DNA furnished D and trimming. Altogether roughly 140,000 clones are present, around 80% being singletons, with the ten largest covering around 0.62%. This chain uses TRBV9 with TRBJ1-5; a weak D match, TRBD1 (5 bases). Sequencing was carried out using peripheral blood. The clonotype comes from a man aged 60 to 69 with acute or convalescent COVID-19. CDR3 coding DNA: TGTGCCAGCAGCGCCCGACAGTCCCTTACTCCCTATATTGGCAATCAGCCCCAGCATTTT. It encodes CASSARQSLTPYIGNQPQHF.